These 29 T cell receptor beta chains were all obtained from the same sample, sequenced in a study of cytomegalovirus exposure and HLA in healthy donors. The study ran its PCR with 60 Vbeta and 13 Jbeta primers. The protocol was immunoSEQ multiplex PCR, while the TCRdb copy is restricted to in-frame clones and leaves out a portion. Here the sample spans more than 85,000 clones, approximately 81% being singletons. Sequencing used PBMCs. All receptors derive from a male donor in good health and CMV-seropositive.

The chain links TRBV6-5 to TRBJ2-7, with 7 nucleotides matching TRBD1. Germline V lookup: CDR1 MNHEY, CDR2 SVGAGI. Unmatched junction bases numbered 6, after V lost 6 bases and J lost 4 bases. The CDR3 loop spans 13 amino acids. The CDR3 loop reads CASRPGTVYEQYF. The CDR3, as DNA: TGTGCCAGCAGGCCCGGGACAGTGTACGAGCAGTACTTC.

V and J are TRBV7-2 and TRBJ2-2, with 10 bases fitting TRBD2. This CDR3 has 16 residues. V was clipped by 7 bases and J by 2 bases; unmatched bases: 7. Per germline, CDR1 SGHTA and CDR2 FQGNSA. The CDR3 loop reads CASISGLAVNTGELFF. The CDR3 coding sequence is TGTGCCAGCATCTCTGGACTAGCGGTAAACACCGGGGAGCTGTTTTTT.

This clone has at least ten counts. The chain has TRBV4-2 and TRBJ2-3; 9 bases match TRBD2. The trim removed 4 bases at V and 5 bases at J, leaving 7 bases unmatched. The CDR3 length is 15 residues. The germline CDR1 and CDR2 sequences are LGHNA and YNFKEQ. The CDR3 protein is CASSPISGGIDTQYF. The CDR3 nucleotides are TGTGCCAGCAGCCCAATCAGCGGGGGGATAGATACGCAGTATTTT.

This clone was detected only a few times. The rearrangement links TRBV30 to TRBJ2-7; a possible D gene is TRBD2 (6 bases). The germline CDR1 and CDR2 sequences are GTSNPN and SVGIG (reference sequence). CDR3 size: 13 residues. Trimming removed 3 bases at V and 2 bases at J, with 11 bases between. CDR3 DNA sequence: TGTGCCTGGAGGGCGGGACCAACCTACGAGCAGTACTTC. Its protein is CAWRAGPTYEQYF.

This clone was detected once. The CDR3 protein is CATSRDLAGDYNEQFF. CDR3 in DNA: TGTGCCACCAGCAGAGATTTAGCGGGGGATTACAATGAGCAGTTCTTC. The chain recombines TRBV15 with TRBJ2-1, with 9 nucleotides matching TRBD2. Germline lookup yields CDR1 LNHNV and CDR2 YYDKDF (reference sequence). Trimming removed 0 bases from V and 4 bases from J; junction bases left unmatched: 4. The CDR3 extends over 16 amino acids. The full variable domain, with the rest looked up from reference TRBV15 and TRBJ2-1, is DAMVIQNPRYQVTQFGKPVTLSCSQTLNHNVMYWYQQKSSQAPKLLFHYYDKDFNNEADTPDNFQSRRPNTSFCFLDIRSPGLGDTAMYLCATSRDLAGDYNEQFFGPGTRLTVL.

This clone came up a few times. The junction departs from the called germline gene at one end, perhaps through a read error. The chain combines TRBV5-3 with TRBJ1-6; weak D call: TRBD1 (5 bases). TRBV5-3 is assigned to the ORF class and has an uncertain function. The CDR3 runs to 15 residues. The CDR3 bases are TGTGCCAGCAGCTTGATTAGGGGTTGGAATTCACCCCTCCACTTT. This codes for CASSLIRGWNSPLHF.

This clone was seen once. This sequence joins TRBV9 and TRBJ1-4; 9 nucleotides agree with TRBD1. Unmatched junction bases numbered 5, after V lost 5 bases and J lost 3 bases. This CDR3 comprises 15 residues. Germline V gene lookup returns CDR1 SGDLS and CDR2 YYNGEE. CDR3 region: CASSNTGGPNEKLFF. The CDR3 DNA is TGTGCCAGCAGTAATACAGGGGGCCCTAATGAAAAACTGTTTTTT.

This clone was counted a few times. The chain has TRBV10-3 and TRBJ2-1, with TRBD2 as a possible D gene (7 bases). V was shortened by 3 bases and J by 4 bases, with 28 bases between the two germline ends. Germline V gene sequence: CDR1 ENHRY, CDR2 SYGVKD. The CDR3 has 20 amino acids. In DNA, the CDR3 is TGTGCCATCAGTGACCTTGGGACTTGGGGGGGGCCTACCGAGTACAATGAGCAGTTCTTC. It yields the protein CAISDLGTWGGPTEYNEQFF.

V and J are TRBV28 and TRBJ1-1, with 9 bases lining up with TRBD1. Germline CDR1 is MDHEN and CDR2 is SYDVKM. Trimming at V came to 4 bases and at J to 1 base, leaving 10 bases not matched to a gene. CDR3 length: 17 amino acids. The CDR3 nucleotides are TGTGCCAGCAGTTCCCGGACAGGGGCGAATGAGAACACTGAAGCTTTCTTT. Translation gives CASSSRTGANENTEAFF.

This rearrangement joins TRBV27 to TRBJ1-1, with a tentative D call TRBD1 (5 bases). V was cut by 0 bases and J by 1 base, with 12 bases left in between. Germline V CDR1 and CDR2: MNHEY, SMNVEV (reference sequence). The CDR3 covers 16 residues. CDR3 protein: CASSLSTGDGNTEAFF. The CDR3 DNA reads as TGTGCCAGCAGTTTATCTACGGGGGATGGGAACACTGAAGCTTTCTTT.

The rearrangement joins TRBV5-1 to TRBJ2-3; the D is unclear. Trimming took 8 bases from V and 1 from J, leaving 14 bases between them. The CDR3 totals 14 residues. CDR1 is SGHRS, CDR2 YFSETQ, per germline. CDR3 DNA sequence: TGCGCCAGTTCTACCACTCGTGGCACAGATACGCAGTATTTT. It encodes CASSTTRGTDTQYF.

This sequence joins TRBV6-1 and TRBJ2-5; a possible D gene is TRBD1 (5 bases). There are 14 residues in the CDR3. The germline gives CDR1 MNHNS, CDR2 SASEGT. Trimming took 2 bases from V and 1 from J, leaving 8 bases between them. CDR3 residues: CASSEPGIQETQYF. Here the CDR3 DNA reads TGTGCCAGCAGTGAACCAGGGATCCAAGAGACCCAGTACTTC.

The chain carries TRBV7-8 and TRBJ2-2; 12 positions match TRBD2. The ends lost 1 base at V and 2 bases at J; junction bases unmatched: 2. The CDR3 is 17 amino acids. The V gene's germline CDR1 is SGHVS and CDR2 FQNEAQ. The CDR3 loop is CASSLELAGGNTGELFF. As DNA, the CDR3 is TGTGCCAGCAGCTTAGAACTAGCGGGGGGCAACACCGGGGAGCTGTTTTTT.

The V call is TRBV18, the J call TRBJ1-5, with 7 positions matching TRBD1. Germline V gene lookup returns CDR1 KGHSH and CDR2 LQKENI. The CDR3 consists of 13 residues. Trimming removed 3 bases from V and 5 bases from J; junction bases left unmatched: 1. The CDR3 coding sequence is TGTGCCAGCTCACCTGACAGGGATCAGCCCCAGCATTTT. Its protein is CASSPDRDQPQHF.

The chain has TRBV5-4 and TRBJ2-1; 9 bases are shared with TRBD1. CDR3 size: 16 residues. Germline V CDR1 and CDR2: SGHNT, YYREEE (reference sequence). J lost 5 bases, V lost 4 bases, and 10 bases had no gene match. CDR3 residues: CASSPQTGGADNEQFF. In DNA form, the CDR3 reads TGTGCCAGCAGCCCCCAAACAGGGGGCGCCGACAATGAGCAGTTCTTC.

The chain joins TRBV9 to TRBJ1-2; 8 bases map to TRBD1. The germline V gene has CDR1 SGDLS and CDR2 YYNGEE. The CDR3 runs to 14 residues. J was trimmed by 3 bases and V by 1 base; bases with no gene match: 2. The CDR3 sequence: CASSVQGADYGYTF. The CDR3 nucleotides are TGTGCCAGCAGCGTACAGGGGGCGGACTATGGCTACACCTTC.

The V and J genes are TRBV7-2 and TRBJ1-1; D gene uncertain. Germline loops: CDR1 SGHTA, CDR2 FQGNSA. V lost 1 base to trimming and J lost 1 base, with 7 bases between them. The CDR3 sequence is 14 residues long. The CDR3 DNA is TGTGCCAGCAGCTTAGAACGAGGGAACACTGAAGCTTTCTTT. Amino acid sequence: CASSLERGNTEAFF.

This chain connects TRBV7-3 to TRBJ1-1, with a weak D call TRBD1 (6 bases). Germline V gene lookup returns CDR1 SGHTA and CDR2 FQGTGA. CDR3 length: 12 residues. V lost 5 bases, J lost 11 bases, and 15 bases lay in between. The CDR3 protein is CASSQGGRVAFF. The CDR3 DNA reads as TGTGCCAGCAGCCAAGGGGGGAGGGTGGCTTTCTTT.

The rearrangement links TRBV28 to TRBJ2-2; D not resolved. Trimming took off 6 bases at V and 1 base at J, with 9 bases between the two ends. Germline V gives CDR1 MDHEN, CDR2 SYDVKM. The length of the CDR3 is 14 residues. The CDR3 loop is CASRRPRNTGELFF. The CDR3 DNA is TGTGCCAGCAGACGCCCCAGGAACACCGGGGAGCTGTTTTTT.

V is TRBV7-9 and J is TRBJ2-7; the D is unclear. This CDR3 contains 11 residues. V was pared by 3 bases and J by 5 bases, with 5 bases between. The germline V gene encodes CDR1 SEHNR and CDR2 FQNEAQ (reference sequence). The CDR3: CASSFRDEQYF. CDR3 in DNA: TGTGCCAGCAGCTTCCGGGACGAGCAGTACTTC.

This clone was detected only once. The chain uses TRBV7-2 and TRBJ2-4; possible D gene TRBD1, 5 bases. With 1 base removed from V and 3 bases from J, the gap between germline ends came to 10 bases. Germline lookup yields CDR1 SGHTA and CDR2 FQGNSA. CDR3 length: 15 amino acids. CDR3 loop: CASSLGGGLKNIQYF. CDR3 coding DNA: TGTGCCAGCAGCTTAGGGGGCGGTCTCAAAAACATTCAGTACTTC.

This chain connects TRBV11-2 to TRBJ2-3; D is unclear. Trimming removed 3 bases at V and 3 bases at J, with 7 bases between. The CDR3 sequence is 13 residues long. Germline V CDR1 and CDR2: SGHAT, FQNNGV. This CDR3 is CASSFSVTDTQYF. CDR3 bases: TGTGCCAGCAGCTTCTCCGTGACAGATACGCAGTATTTT.

This chain links TRBV19 with TRBJ1-6; 7 bases fit TRBD1. Germline values: CDR1 LNHDA, CDR2 SQIVND (reference sequence). The CDR3 has 14 residues. The V segment lost 5 bases and the J segment 6 bases; nucleotides outside the gene matches: 4. The CDR3 sequence: CASSGDRSNSPLHF. CDR3 nucleotides: TGTGCCAGTAGTGGGGACAGATCTAATTCACCCCTCCACTTT.

The chain uses TRBV5-6 and TRBJ2-1, with D perhaps matching TRBD2 (5 bases). This CDR3 is 15 amino acids long. Trimming removed 6 bases from V and 2 bases from J, with 15 bases in between. CDR1 is SGHDT and CDR2 is YYEEEE in the germline V gene. The CDR3 coding sequence is TGTGCCAGCACTGGCGGGTCTGAGGCCTACAATGAGCAGTTCTTC. Amino acid sequence: CASTGGSEAYNEQFF.

This clone was detected once. This chain joins TRBV15 and TRBJ2-7; D may be TRBD1 (5 bases). The germline V gene encodes CDR1 LNHNV and CDR2 YYDKDF (reference sequence). This CDR3 is 14 amino acids long. V was pared by 5 bases and J by 7 bases, with 18 bases between. CDR3 loop: CATSFSTGGAEQYF. The CDR3 DNA reads as TGTGCCACCAGCTTTAGTACAGGCGGAGCGGAGCAGTACTTC.

V and J are TRBV4-2 and TRBJ2-3; 10 bases match TRBD2. Per germline, CDR1 LGHNA and CDR2 YNFKEQ. The CDR3 contains 16 residues. The V segment lost 0 bases and the J segment 6 bases; nucleotides outside the gene matches: 6. The chain's CDR3 is CASSQEALAGWDTQYF. The CDR3, as DNA: TGTGCCAGCAGCCAAGAGGCACTAGCGGGGTGGGATACGCAGTATTTT.

This clone was detected a few times. The chain joins TRBV2 to TRBJ2-3, with D perhaps matching TRBD1 (6 bases). The CDR3 extends over 12 amino acids. With 9 bases removed from V and 5 bases from J, the gap between germline ends came to 12 bases. Germline V gene data show CDR1 as SNHLY and CDR2 as FYNNEI. The CDR3 loop reads CARQGIKDTQYF. CDR3 nucleotide sequence: TGTGCCAGACAGGGCATAAAAGATACGCAGTATTTT. Based on the CDR3 plus reference TRBV2 and TRBJ2-3, the full variable domain is EPEVTQTPSHQVTQMGQEVILRCVPISNHLYFYWYRQILGQKVEFLVSFYNNEISEKSEIFDDQFSVERPDGSNFTLKIRSTKLEDSAMYFCARQGIKDTQYFGPGTRLTVL.

The chain combines TRBV13 with TRBJ2-7; D unclear. CDR1 and CDR2 (germline): PRHDT, FYEKMQ (reference sequence). The CDR3 covers 12 residues. Trimming stripped 5 bases from V and 1 base from J, with 6 bases between. CDR3 amino acids: CASSQTSYEQYF. The CDR3 bases are TGTGCCAGCAGCCAGACATCCTACGAGCAGTACTTC.

The chain uses TRBV5-1 and TRBJ2-1; 9 positions agree with TRBD2. The germline V gene has CDR1 SGHRS and CDR2 YFSETQ. This CDR3 region has 16 residues. V trimming: 4 bases; J trimming: 8 bases; junction bases outside the gene matches: 13. The CDR3 here is CASSPTRGGADDEQFF. The CDR3 nucleotides are TGCGCCAGCAGCCCTACCCGCGGGGGGGCCGACGATGAGCAGTTCTTC.